One and the same sample provided the 10 T cell receptor beta chains below, sequenced in a study of PD-1 and CTLA-4 blockade in melanoma. Clones were read by immunoSEQ multiplex PCR, and TCRdb kept only the in-frame ones, dropping some. The sample lists 15,000 to 20,000 clones, under 85% occurring once. The sequencing used CD8+ T cells from peripheral blood, collected before anti-PD-1 treatment. These receptors all come from a human donor with melanoma.

The rearrangement joins TRBV7-9 to TRBJ1-2, with a possible D match to TRBD1 (5 bases). Germline V CDR1 and CDR2: SEHNR, FQNEAQ (reference sequence). V dropped 1 base and J dropped 4 bases, with 7 bases sitting between them. The CDR3 spans 13 residues. CDR3 in DNA: TGTGCCAGCAGCTTAGTCAGGGCCTATGGCTACACCTTC. Residues: CASSLVRAYGYTF.

This chain joins TRBV6-6 and TRBJ2-7, with D perhaps TRBD2 (7 bases). This CDR3 has 14 amino acids. The V and J ends lost 5 bases and 3 bases respectively, with 14 bases between them. Germline loops: CDR1 MNHNY, CDR2 SVGAGI (reference sequence). The CDR3 bases are TGTGCCAGCAGTCTGAGAGGGGGGGTCTACGAGCAGTACTTC. Amino acid sequence: CASSLRGGVYEQYF.

The chain carries TRBV28 and TRBJ1-1, with D unresolved. The V end lost 4 bases, the J end lost 2 bases, and 11 bases lay between the germline ends. Germline lookup yields CDR1 MDHEN and CDR2 SYDVKM. This CDR3 has 14 amino acids. CDR3 amino acids: CASSSRTLNTEAFF. The CDR3 region has the DNA TGTGCCAGCAGTTCGCGGACCCTCAACACTGAAGCTTTCTTT.

This clone occurred a few times. The chain recombines TRBV9 with TRBJ1-6; D may be TRBD1 (5 bases). The CDR3 is 16 residues long. Trimming took 0 bases from V and 0 from J, leaving 7 bases between them. The germline V gene encodes CDR1 SGDLS and CDR2 YYNGEE. The CDR3 here is CASSVGQSSYNSPLHF. The CDR3 DNA reads TGTGCCAGCAGCGTAGGACAGAGCTCCTATAATTCACCCCTCCACTTT.

For the CDR3, the DNA is TGTGCCAGCAGTTTACAAGCGAAGGCGGAGACCCAGTACTTC. Translated: CASSLQAKAETQYF. V usage is TRBV27 and J usage is TRBJ2-5; D unresolved. V was shortened by 2 bases and J by 5 bases, with 12 bases between the two germline ends. The CDR3 extends over 14 amino acids. Germline V lookup: CDR1 MNHEY, CDR2 SMNVEV (reference sequence).

This chain uses TRBV18 with TRBJ2-7, with TRBD1 identical over 7 bases. Germline-derived CDR1 and CDR2 are KGHSH and LQKENI. Trimming cost V 4 bases and J 7 bases; bases outside gene matches: 25. This CDR3 is 19 amino acids long. In nucleotides, the CDR3 is TGTGCCAGCTCACAGACGGGACAGCCAAGTCTGGGGCAGAAGGTAGAGCAGTACTTC. It codes for CASSQTGQPSLGQKVEQYF.

This clone was observed once. CDR3 region: CASSRRDTPNYGYTF. CDR3 in DNA: TGTGCCAGCAGCCGTCGGGACACTCCAAACTATGGCTACACCTTC. This rearrangement joins TRBV6-2 or TRBV6-3 to TRBJ1-2; possible D gene TRBD1, 6 bases. The germline V and J ends were trimmed by 6 bases and 2 bases, with 16 bases remaining between them. The CDR3 contains 15 residues. CDR1 and CDR2 (germline): MNHEY, SVGEGT.

This chain joins TRBV11-2 and TRBJ1-1; D might be TRBD1 (5 bases). This CDR3 has 13 amino acids. V was trimmed by 3 bases and J by 8 bases, leaving 13 bases between them. The germline V gene has CDR1 SGHAT and CDR2 FQNNGV. The CDR3 protein is CASSLMAGQEAFF. The CDR3 DNA follows: TGTGCCAGCAGCTTGATGGCAGGGCAGGAAGCTTTCTTT.

This chain links TRBV27 with TRBJ2-1, with 12 bases aligning to TRBD2. Per germline, CDR1 MNHEY and CDR2 SMNVEV (reference sequence). The V and J ends lost 7 bases and 10 bases, in that order; junction bases with no gene match: 14. This CDR3 has 16 amino acids. The CDR3 here is CASTPGVLAGGLEQFF. CDR3 nucleotide sequence: TGTGCCAGCACCCCCGGGGTACTAGCGGGAGGATTAGAGCAGTTCTTC.

The table lists this clone with a few counts. This chain links TRBV7-9 with TRBJ2-1, with TRBD1 identical over 7 bases. Germline V gene sequence: CDR1 SEHNR, CDR2 FQNEAQ (reference sequence). The trim removed 5 bases at V and 9 bases at J, leaving 16 bases unmatched. CDR3 length: 16 amino acids. DNA for the CDR3: TGTGCCAGCAGCCTACTACAAGTGACAGGGTCAGGTGAGCAGTTCTTC. The encoded protein is CASSLLQVTGSGEQFF.